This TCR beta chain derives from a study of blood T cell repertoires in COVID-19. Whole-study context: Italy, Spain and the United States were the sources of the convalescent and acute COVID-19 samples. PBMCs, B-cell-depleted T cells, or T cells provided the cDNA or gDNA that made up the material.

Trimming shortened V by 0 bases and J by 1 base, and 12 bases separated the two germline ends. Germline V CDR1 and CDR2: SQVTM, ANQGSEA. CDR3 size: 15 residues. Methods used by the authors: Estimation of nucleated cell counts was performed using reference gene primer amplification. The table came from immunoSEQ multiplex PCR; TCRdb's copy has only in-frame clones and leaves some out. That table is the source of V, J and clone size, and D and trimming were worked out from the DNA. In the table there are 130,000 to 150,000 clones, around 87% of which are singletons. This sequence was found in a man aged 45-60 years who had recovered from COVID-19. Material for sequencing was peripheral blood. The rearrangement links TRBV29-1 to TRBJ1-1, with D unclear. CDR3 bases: TGCAGCGTTGAAGACTTGCGGGGTACGAACACTGAAGCTTTCTTT. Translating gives CSVEDLRGTNTEAFF.